Shown below are 24 T cell receptor beta chains from a single sample sequenced in a study of tumor-infiltrating lymphocytes in glioblastoma multiforme (dated by TCRdb to about 2017). Sequencing was carried out with an Illumina HiSeq 2500. Using a modified ARM-PCR protocol with multiple V-beta primers and a C-beta primer, the team built TCRB libraries from RNA through three nested multiplex PCR rounds. The public sequencing data were trimmed at Q25 with fastp and processed into clonotypes with MiXCR by TCRdb, which kept only in-frame beta chains. Rows with a matching CDR3 protein are joined into one entry that keeps the most common DNA and genes. The sample profile shows approximately 9,600 distinct CDR3 sequences; around 71% of them were found once. The ten top clones hold approximately 53% of the sample. The sample taken for sequencing was brain tumor tissue. These receptors were taken from a male donor with glioblastoma.

This clonotype was seen only a few times. The CDR3, as DNA: TGTGCCAGCAGCTTAGGGGGGAGCACTGAAGCTTTCTTT. It is translated as CASSLGGSTEAFF. V gene TRBV7-8 combines with J gene TRBJ1-1; TRBD1 might be the D (5 bases). CDR1 is SGHVS and CDR2 is FQNEAQ in the germline V gene. This CDR3 spans 13 amino acids. V lost 1 base to trimming and J lost 4 bases, with 7 bases between them.

The rearrangement joins TRBV20-1 to TRBJ2-7; TRBD1 aligns across 9 bases. Germline V lookup: CDR1 DFQATT, CDR2 SNEGSKA (reference sequence). Losses at the gene ends were 6 bases for V and 2 bases for J; bases not matched to a gene: 8. The CDR3 contains 14 residues. The CDR3 region has the DNA TGCAGTGCGGCTCGGGACAGGGTACCCTACGAGCAGTACTTC. This encodes CSAARDRVPYEQYF.

By its share, this clonotype is large. The chain combines TRBV4-1 with TRBJ1-2; 7 bases map to TRBD1. V lost 0 bases to trimming and J lost 2 bases; unmatched junction nucleotides: 6. Germline values: CDR1 MGHRA, CDR2 YSYEKL. The CDR3 runs 16 residues. CDR3 nucleotides: TGCGCCAGCAGCCAAGATCGATACAGGGGAAACTATGGCTACACCTTC. Protein: CASSQDRYRGNYGYTF.

A remark on this clonotype: It is likely a read error, because the conserved phenylalanine at the end of the CDR3 is missing. J is TRBJ2-7 and V is TRBV20-1, with D unclear. Trimming took off 6 bases at V and 4 bases at J, with 7 bases between the two ends. This CDR3 is built from 10 residues. Germline V CDR1 and CDR2: DFQATT, SNEGSKA (reference sequence). Here the CDR3 reads CSASEYEQYL. The CDR3 DNA follows: TGCAGTGCGAGCGAATACGAGCAGTACCTC.

The V and J genes are TRBV12-3 or TRBV12-4 and TRBJ2-7, with 9 bases aligning to TRBD1. This CDR3 spans 14 amino acids. Germline trimming cut 4 bases from V and 3 bases from J; bases unmatched to any gene: 4. CDR3 protein: CASSSGQGYYEQYF. The CDR3 DNA is TGTGCCAGCAGTTCGGGACAGGGATACTACGAGCAGTACTTC.

Many counts were recorded for this clonotype. The rearrangement joins TRBV5-1 to TRBJ2-2; 9 nucleotides match TRBD1. The CDR3 consists of 15 residues. Germline V gives CDR1 SGHRS, CDR2 YFSETQ. V lost 3 bases to trimming and J lost 3 bases; unmatched junction nucleotides: 3. As DNA, the CDR3 is TGCGCCAGCAGCTGGGGACAGGGCTACACCGGGGAGCTGTTTTTT. The encoded protein is CASSWGQGYTGELFF.

V gene TRBV29-1 combines with J gene TRBJ2-1; D possibly corresponds to TRBD1 (6 bases). CDR1 SQVTM and CDR2 ANQGSEA come from the germline V gene. CDR3 length equals 12 residues. Between the trimmed V and J ends, which lost 7 bases and 5 bases, there was a span of 12 bases. As DNA, the CDR3 is TGCAGCGCATTCCGGGACAACAATGAGCAGTTCTTC. Amino acid sequence: CSAFRDNNEQFF.

This clonotype was counted between two and nine times. The CDR3 DNA sequence: TGTGCCAGCAGCTTACATCCAGCGGAGACCGGGGAGCTGTTTTTT. It translates to CASSLHPAETGELFF. The chain has TRBV11-3 and TRBJ2-2; a possible D gene is TRBD2 (5 bases). V was clipped by 2 bases and J by 5 bases, with 12 bases between them. Germline V CDR1 and CDR2: SGHNT, YENEEA. The CDR3 is made up of 15 amino acids.

This clonotype was detected only a few times. The V and J genes are TRBV12-3 or TRBV12-4 and TRBJ2-3; D unresolved. CDR3 length: 13 amino acids. V gave up 3 bases and J gave up 7 bases, with 11 bases separating them. The chain's CDR3 is CASSLGIRNTQYF. The CDR3 DNA sequence: TGTGCCAGCAGTTTGGGGATCCGGAATACGCAGTATTTT.

The chain combines TRBV11-2 with TRBJ2-3, with D tentatively TRBD2 (5 bases). CDR3 length equals 13 residues. Trimming pared 6 bases from V and 2 bases from J, leaving 9 bases between. The V gene's germline CDR1 is SGHAT and CDR2 FQNNGV. CDR3 in DNA: TGTGCCAGCAGAAGGGAGTACACAGATACGCAGTATTTT. This codes for CASRREYTDTQYF.

The chain joins TRBV6-6 to TRBJ1-6, with a possible D match to TRBD1 (6 bases). Trimming stripped 5 bases from V and 6 bases from J, with 17 bases between. From germline, CDR1 is MNHNY and CDR2 SVGAGI (reference sequence). The CDR3 totals 16 residues. The CDR3 nucleotides are TGTGCCAGCAGTCAAGCGGGGGGGCTCGGTAATTCACCCCTCCACTTT. As protein: CASSQAGGLGNSPLHF.

The chain couples TRBV11-2 to TRBJ2-2; 9 positions agree with TRBD2. Germline V gene data show CDR1 as SGHAT and CDR2 as FQNNGV. This CDR3 comprises 16 residues. Unmatched junction bases numbered 7, after V lost 3 bases and J lost 5 bases. As DNA, the CDR3 is TGTGCCAGCAGCTTCCAGCGGGGGGCGGGAACCGGGGAGCTGTTTTTT. It codes for CASSFQRGAGTGELFF.

Regarding this clonotype: At one boundary the junction diverges from the germline segment, which might be a read error. The rearrangement uses TRBV7-8 and TRBJ2-7; D might be TRBD2 (6 bases). This CDR3 contains 15 residues. Per the germline V gene, CDR1 is SGHVS and CDR2 is FQNEAQ. CDR3 sequence: CASSLKGGTNYEQYF. The CDR3 bases are TGTGCTAGCAGCTTAAAAGGCGGGACGAACTACGAGCAGTACTTC.

Regarding this clonotype: Relative to the germline gene, one junction end is altered; a read error may explain this. The chain joins TRBV10-2 to TRBJ1-3, with 8 nucleotides matching TRBD1. The CDR3 contains 18 residues. Germline CDR1 and CDR2: WSHSY and SAAADI. Written as DNA, the CDR3 is TGCGCTAGCAGTGCATCCCAGGGGGCGACTGACTCTGGAAACACCATATATTTT. Translation: CASSASQGATDSGNTIYF.

By sample fraction, this clonotype is medium-sized (0.01 to 0.1%). The chain links TRBV4-2 to TRBJ2-3; maybe TRBD1 (6 bases). Trimming took 0 bases from V and 0 from J, leaving 7 bases between them. The CDR3 has 15 amino acids. The germline CDR1 and CDR2 sequences are LGHNA and YNFKEQ. The CDR3 nucleotides are TGTGCCAGCAGCCAAGATACAGGGAGCACAGATACGCAGTATTTT. Translating gives CASSQDTGSTDTQYF.

The table lists this clonotype with many counts. The chain recombines TRBV28 with TRBJ2-7; a possible D gene is TRBD1 (6 bases). Germline V gene sequence: CDR1 MDHEN, CDR2 SYDVKM. V lost 2 bases and J 3 bases, leaving 8 bases between the germline ends. The CDR3 has 13 residues. Here the CDR3 DNA reads TGTGCCAGCAGTTTACAGGGGAGCTACGAGCAGTACTTC. Residues: CASSLQGSYEQYF.

This clonotype counts as medium-sized. The chain uses TRBV12-3 or TRBV12-4 and TRBJ2-1; 8 bases are shared with TRBD2. After removal of 6 bases from V and 5 bases from J, the junction contained 6 bases not matched to a gene. The CDR3 extends over 14 amino acids. CDR3 bases: TGTGCCAGCAGCCGACTAGCGCAACACAATGAGCAGTTCTTC. This translates into CASSRLAQHNEQFF.

This sequence joins TRBV11-2 and TRBJ2-1; maybe TRBD1 (6 bases). The CDR3 is 13 amino acids. CDR1 and CDR2 (germline): SGHAT, FQNNGV. Trimming took off 7 bases at V and 7 bases at J, with 14 bases between the two ends. The CDR3 coding sequence is TGTGCCAGCAATCTAGATAGGGGGAATGAGCAGTTCTTC. As protein: CASNLDRGNEQFF.

This clonotype came up once. The gene calls are TRBV10-3 and TRBJ2-3, with D possibly TRBD2 on 5 matching bases. The CDR3 contains 16 residues. Trimming cost V 10 bases and J 6 bases, with 26 bases left between them. The germline gives CDR1 ENHRY, CDR2 SYGVKD. CDR3 amino acids: CATRGRSGRHTDTQYF. The DNA of the CDR3 is TGTGCCACGCGAGGAAGAAGCGGTAGGCACACTGATACGCAGTATTTT.

This chain connects TRBV6-5 to TRBJ2-3; no reliable D call. This CDR3 has 17 amino acids. Trimming took 5 bases from V and 2 from J, leaving 20 bases between them. CDR1 MNHEY and CDR2 SVGAGI come from the germline V gene. CDR3 region: CASSRNSISTVTDTQYF. CDR3 bases: TGTGCCAGCAGTCGCAACTCAATCTCGACTGTCACAGATACGCAGTATTTT.

Only one count was recorded for this clonotype. One base away lies a much larger clone, so this may be a sequencing read error. In this CDR3 the conserved last residue, phenylalanine or tryptophan, is missing, so a read error is likely. The chain joins TRBV24-1 to TRBJ1-5; 9 bases are shared with TRBD1. The CDR3 has 14 residues. Germline CDR1 reads KGHDR; CDR2 reads SFDVKD. Here the CDR3 reads CVTSGQGIDQPQHS. The CDR3 nucleotides read TGTGTCACCAGTGGACAGGGGATCGATCAGCCCCAGCATTCT.

V gene TRBV29-1 combines with J gene TRBJ1-1; D gene uncertain. CDR1 and CDR2 (germline): SQVTM, ANQGSEA. The CDR3 loop spans 11 amino acids. Trimming shortened V by 4 bases and J by 0 bases, and 3 bases separated the two germline ends. The CDR3 protein is CSVVVNTEAFF. CDR3 DNA sequence: TGCAGCGTTGTGGTGAACACTGAAGCTTTCTTT.

The chain has TRBV20-1 and TRBJ1-1, with 11 bases aligning to TRBD1. This CDR3 comprises 12 residues. The junction had 1 base not matched to a gene; V was cut back by 6 bases and J by 4 bases. CDR1 DFQATT and CDR2 SNEGSKA come from the germline V gene (reference sequence). CDR3 sequence (DNA): TGCAGTGCCGGACAGGGGGCCACTGAAGCTTTCTTT. This translates into CSAGQGATEAFF.

V and J are TRBV11-3 and TRBJ1-6; D is possibly TRBD1 (5 bases). Trimming stripped 8 bases from V and 6 bases from J, with 11 bases between. The CDR3 consists of 13 residues. CDR1 is SGHNT and CDR2 is YENEEA in the germline V gene. In nucleotides, the CDR3 is TGTGCCAGCGGCCCTGGGGGTAATTCACCCCTCCACTTT. This sequence encodes CASGPGGNSPLHF. The full variable domain, completed using reference TRBV11-3 and TRBJ1-6, is EAGVVQSPRYKIIEKKQPVAFWCNPISGHNTLYWYLQNLGQGPELLIRYENEEAVDDSQLPKDRFSAERLKGVDSTLKIQPAELGDSAVYLCASGPGGNSPLHFGNGTRLTVT.